The TCR beta chain described here comes from a study of blood T cell repertoires in COVID-19. On the study more broadly: Italy, Spain and the United States were the sources of the convalescent and acute COVID-19 samples.

Germline V CDR1 and CDR2: SGHDT, YYEEEE. The CDR3 consists of 14 residues. V lost 0 bases, J lost 8 bases, and 9 bases lay in between. Original processing notes: By means of reference gene primer amplification, nucleated cell counts were estimated. Profiling relied on immunoSEQ multiplex PCR, and the TCRdb table lists in-frame clones only, not all of them. D and trimming come from the DNA, and the V and J calls and clone size come from that table. The sample lists about 320,000 clones, 75% to 90% occurring once. This clone was found a few times. Sequencing was performed on PBMCs or T cells enriched from blood (not recorded which). The sequence came from a man in his sixties who had recovered from COVID-19. This chain joins TRBV5-6 and TRBJ1-6, with D uncertain. This CDR3 is CASSLDEVDSPLHF. CDR3 nucleotides: TGTGCCAGCAGCTTGGACGAGGTGGATTCACCCCTCCACTTT.